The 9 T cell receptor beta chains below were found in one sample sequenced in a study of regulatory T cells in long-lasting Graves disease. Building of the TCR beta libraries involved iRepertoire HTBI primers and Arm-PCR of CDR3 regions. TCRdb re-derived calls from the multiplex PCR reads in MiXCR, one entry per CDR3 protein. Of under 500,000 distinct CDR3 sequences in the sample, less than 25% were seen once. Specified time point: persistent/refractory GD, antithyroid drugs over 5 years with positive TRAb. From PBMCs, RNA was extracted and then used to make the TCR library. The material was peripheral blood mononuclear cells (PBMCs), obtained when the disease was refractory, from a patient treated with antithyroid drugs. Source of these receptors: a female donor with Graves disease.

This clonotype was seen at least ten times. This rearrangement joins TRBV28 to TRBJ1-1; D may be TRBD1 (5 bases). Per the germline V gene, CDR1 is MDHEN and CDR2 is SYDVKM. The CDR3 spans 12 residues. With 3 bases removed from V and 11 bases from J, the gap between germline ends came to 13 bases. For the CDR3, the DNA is TGTGCCAGCAGTTTTACGCTCCGGGACGCTTTCTTT. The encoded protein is CASSFTLRDAFF.

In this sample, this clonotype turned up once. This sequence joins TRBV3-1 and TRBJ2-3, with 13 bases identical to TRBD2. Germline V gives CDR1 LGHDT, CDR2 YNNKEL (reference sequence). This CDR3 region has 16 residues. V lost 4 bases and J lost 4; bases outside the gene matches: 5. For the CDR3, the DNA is TGTGCCAGCAGCCCCGGACTAGCGGGAGAAGCAGATACGCAGTATTTT. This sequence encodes CASSPGLAGEADTQYF.

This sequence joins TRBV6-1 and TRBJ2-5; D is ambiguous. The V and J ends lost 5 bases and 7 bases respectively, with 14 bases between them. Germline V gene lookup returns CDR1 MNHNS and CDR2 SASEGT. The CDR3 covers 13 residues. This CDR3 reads CASSNLGSGTQYF. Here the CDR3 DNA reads TGTGCCAGCAGTAATTTGGGGTCGGGGACCCAGTACTTC.

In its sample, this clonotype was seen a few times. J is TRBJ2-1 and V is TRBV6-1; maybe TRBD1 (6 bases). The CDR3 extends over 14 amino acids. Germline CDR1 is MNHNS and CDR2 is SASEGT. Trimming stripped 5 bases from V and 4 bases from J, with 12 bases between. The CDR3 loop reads CASSPTGPYNEQFF. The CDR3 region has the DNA TGTGCCAGCAGTCCGACAGGCCCATACAATGAGCAGTTCTTC.

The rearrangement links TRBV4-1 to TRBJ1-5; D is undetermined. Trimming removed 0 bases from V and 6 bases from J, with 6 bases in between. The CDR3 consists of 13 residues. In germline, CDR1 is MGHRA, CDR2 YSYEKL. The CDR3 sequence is CASSQEHGQPQHF. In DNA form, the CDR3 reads TGCGCCAGCAGCCAAGAACACGGTCAGCCCCAGCATTTT.

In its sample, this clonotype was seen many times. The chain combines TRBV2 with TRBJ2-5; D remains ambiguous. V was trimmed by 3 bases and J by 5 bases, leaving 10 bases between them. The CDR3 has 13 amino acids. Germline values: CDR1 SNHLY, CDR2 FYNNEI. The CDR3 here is CASSDFVWETQYF. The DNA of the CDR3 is TGTGCCAGCAGTGACTTCGTATGGGAGACCCAGTACTTC.

CDR3 coding DNA: TGTGCCAGCAGTAATGACAGGGGGTCGGGTGAAGCTTTCTTT. Translating gives CASSNDRGSGEAFF. The chain employs TRBV12-3 or TRBV12-4 and TRBJ1-1, with 9 positions matching TRBD1. The CDR3 has 14 amino acids. V shed 5 bases, J shed 7 bases, and the junction held 8 bases outside the gene matches.

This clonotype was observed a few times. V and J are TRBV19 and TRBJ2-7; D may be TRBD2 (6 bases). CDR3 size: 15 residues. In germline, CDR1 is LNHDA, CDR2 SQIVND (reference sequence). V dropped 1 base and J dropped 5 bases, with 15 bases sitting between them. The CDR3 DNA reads TGTGCCAGTAGTATAGGGGGACTGCCGAACGACGAGCAGTACTTC. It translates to CASSIGGLPNDEQYF.

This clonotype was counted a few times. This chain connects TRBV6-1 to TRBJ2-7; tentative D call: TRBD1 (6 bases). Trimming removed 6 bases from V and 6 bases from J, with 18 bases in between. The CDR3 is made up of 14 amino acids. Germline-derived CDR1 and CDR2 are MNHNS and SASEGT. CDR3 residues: CASRISGDGLEQYF. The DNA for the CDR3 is TGTGCCAGCAGGATATCAGGGGATGGCCTCGAGCAGTACTTC.